The present T cell receptor (beta chain) was sequenced within a study of T cells in Graves' hyperthyroidism and ophthalmopathy. At least ten counts were recorded for this clonotype. Its antigen is unidentified. Researchers amplified the TCR beta CDR3 regions from RNA transcripts. A set of HTBI primers served as the primers for a first-round RT-PCR of the TCR CDR3. TCRdb called the multiplex PCR reads again in MiXCR, with one record for every CDR3 protein. The sample records roughly 720,000 distinct CDR3 sequences, around a sixth being singletons. For Graves' hyperthyroidism to be stable, ophthalmopathy could not progress within 18 months. Notes on the study in general: The blood repertoire included most of the expanded thyroid clonotypes above 0.001.

The CDR3 totals 13 residues. V dropped 7 bases and J dropped 3 bases, with 12 bases sitting between them. The germline CDR1 and CDR2 sequences are MDHEN and SYDVKM. The sequenced sample consisted of blood. This clonotype was sampled from a man in his fifties or sixties with Graves' hyperthyroidism. The chain links TRBV28 to TRBJ1-2, with D possibly being TRBD1 (5 bases). CDR3 bases: TGTGCCAGCACCTCCGGGACGGACTATGGCTACACCTTC. It is translated as CASTSGTDYGYTF.